Below, 5 T cell receptor beta chains from the same sample are listed, as sequenced in a study of T-cell reconstitution after alpha-beta-depleted transplantation in children. Preparing the TCRbeta library involved the use of unique molecular identifiers. TCRdb re-called the PCR reads through MiXCR, storing one row per CDR3 protein. Seen here are 200,000 to 250,000 distinct CDR3 sequences, approximately 9% observed once, and the top ten hold over 5%. This material consisted of PBMCs from the stem cell graft donor, taken from the stem cell graft. The receptors stem from a human donor who donated a stem cell graft to a child with acute lymphoblastic leukemia.

This clonotype was counted ten times or more. The chain recombines TRBV6-2 or TRBV6-3 with TRBJ1-1; D might be TRBD1 (6 bases). This CDR3 spans 13 amino acids. In germline, CDR1 is MNHEY, CDR2 SVGEGT. The V end lost 6 bases, the J end lost 6 bases, and 14 bases lay between the germline ends. CDR3 sequence (DNA): TGTGCCAGCAGCGATACAGGGAGATCTGAAGCTTTCTTT. Amino acid sequence: CASSDTGRSEAFF.

V is TRBV20-1 and J is TRBJ1-2; D ambiguous. Deletions cut 2 bases from V and 0 bases from J, with 7 bases between. This CDR3 has 13 residues. The germline V gene encodes CDR1 DFQATT and CDR2 SNEGSKA (reference sequence). In DNA, the CDR3 is TGCAGTGCTAGATCTTCTACTAACTATGGCTACACCTTC. This codes for CSARSSTNYGYTF.

A few counts support this clonotype. The CDR3: CASSLAPGAGSLLITEAFF. The CDR3 DNA reads as TGCGCCAGCAGCTTGGCCCCCGGCGCAGGCTCCCTTTTGATCACTGAAGCTTTCTTT. The rearrangement joins TRBV5-1 to TRBJ1-1; D gene uncertain. Germline CDR1 reads SGHRS; CDR2 reads YFSETQ. V was cut by 0 bases and J by 4 bases, with 25 bases left in between. The length of the CDR3 is 19 residues.

V usage is TRBV2 and J usage is TRBJ1-1, with D hard to call. The CDR3 consists of 11 residues. Germline V gene lookup returns CDR1 SNHLY and CDR2 FYNNEI. Trimming removed 7 bases from V and 11 bases from J, with 14 bases in between. The CDR3 nucleotides read TGTGCCAGCACTGGTAAAGGGCGGGCTTTCTTT. Amino acid sequence: CASTGKGRAFF.

This clonotype was seen repeatedly, ten times or more. The CDR3, as DNA: TGCGCCAGCAGCTTGGCTGATAGCAGGGATACGCAGTATTTT. Translating gives CASSLADSRDTQYF. The gene calls are TRBV5-1 and TRBJ2-3; D not certain. This CDR3 has 14 amino acids. The V and J ends lost 0 bases and 6 bases respectively, with 11 bases between them. The germline V gene has CDR1 SGHRS and CDR2 YFSETQ.